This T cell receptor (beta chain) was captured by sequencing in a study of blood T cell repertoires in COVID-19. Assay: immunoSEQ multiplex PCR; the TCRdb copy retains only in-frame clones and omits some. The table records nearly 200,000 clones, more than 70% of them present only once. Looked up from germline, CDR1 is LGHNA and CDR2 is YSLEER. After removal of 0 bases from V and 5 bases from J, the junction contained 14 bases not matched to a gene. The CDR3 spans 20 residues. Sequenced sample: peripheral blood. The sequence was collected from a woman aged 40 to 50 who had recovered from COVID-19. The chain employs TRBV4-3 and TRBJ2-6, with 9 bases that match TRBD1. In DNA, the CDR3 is TGCGCCAGCAGCCAAGATATGGTCGGGACAGGGTCATCTTGGGCCAACGTCCTGACTTTC. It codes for CASSQDMVGTGSSWANVLTF.